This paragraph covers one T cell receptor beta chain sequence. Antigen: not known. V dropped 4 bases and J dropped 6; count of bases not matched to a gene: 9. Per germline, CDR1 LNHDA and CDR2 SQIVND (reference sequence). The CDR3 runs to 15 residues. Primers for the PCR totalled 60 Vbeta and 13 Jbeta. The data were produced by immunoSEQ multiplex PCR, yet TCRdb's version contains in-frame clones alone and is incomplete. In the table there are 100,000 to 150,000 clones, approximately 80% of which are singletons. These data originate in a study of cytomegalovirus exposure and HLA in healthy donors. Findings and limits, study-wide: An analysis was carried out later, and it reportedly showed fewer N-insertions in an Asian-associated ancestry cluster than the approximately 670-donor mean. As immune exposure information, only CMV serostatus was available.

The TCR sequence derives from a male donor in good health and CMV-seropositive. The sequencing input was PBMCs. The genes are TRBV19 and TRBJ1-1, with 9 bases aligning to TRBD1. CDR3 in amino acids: CASSNLQGARAEAFF. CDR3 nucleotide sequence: TGTGCCAGTAGTAACTTACAGGGGGCGAGAGCTGAAGCTTTCTTT.